This TCR beta chain emerged from a study of Tregs in tolerant kidney transplant recipients (dated by TCRdb to about 2019). In terms of the full investigation: The study applied TCRbeta sequencing to find donor-specific regulatory T cells before combined kidney and bone marrow transplantation and then followed those same cells after transplant. Overall study results and their limits: The most biologically relevant and donor-specific TCRbeta repertoire appeared to be identified by expanding Tregs with activated donor B cells. Because only a small number of patients were included, the study had limitations, and the results will need to be validated in larger populations as well as under other immunosuppression protocols. For some patients, the PCR primers changed as time went on, which meant samples from those patients could not be compared with one another at the nucleotide level. In tolerant patients, the expansion of donor-specific Tregs was greater than global Treg expansion, suggesting that the expansion was antigen-driven rather than nonspecific. Biological reproducibility was not directly assessed, although technical replication error appeared to be minimal.

As for this clone: Its antigen is currently not known. Per-nucleotide qualities are absent, and no much larger clonotype sits a single base away. At the DNA level, this CDR3 is encoded by other sequences in the same sample as well.

The transplants used related donors along with nonmyeloablative bone marrow transplantation, and in the human trials mixed chimerism was transient. Thawed PBMCs were FACS-sorted into unstimulated Tregs (CD4+CD25+CD127-), CD4+ non-Tregs (CD4+CD25-), CD4 cells and CD8 cells. Patients were 4 combined kidney and bone marrow transplant recipients from the ITN036ST trial, and only these trial subjects had samples available. Healthy control blood was processed by Ficoll density gradient to PBMCs and cryopreserved; patient PBMCs were collected before and after transplant. Genomic DNA was extracted from sorted cells with the QIAGEN DNeasy Blood and Tissue Kit for TCRbeta CDR3 sequencing. High-throughput TCRbeta CDR3 sequencing, which included PCR amplification with bias correction and internal controls, was done commercially through immunoSEQ. In the original analysis: A unique productive TCRbeta sequence was defined by the CDR3 nucleotide sequence when primers matched, and otherwise by the CDR3 amino acid sequence together with the Vbeta and Jbeta genes. As a correction for sorting error, sequences shared between sorted populations at a frequency ratio of 2:1 or less were discarded, and the remaining shared sequences were assigned to the higher population. Sequences were defined as donor-reactive when expanded at least 5-fold in CFSE-low cells versus unstimulated cells and present at a frequency of at least 0.01% in CFSE-low cells. Repertoire divergence was quantified by Jensen-Shannon divergence calculated from the top 100 TCRbeta sequences ranked by frequency. When a sample had multiple sequencing runs, each run was corrected for sorting error separately and the runs were then pooled. Entries here come from immuneACCESS through TCRdb and include only in-frame sequences with V and J called. Some clones fail to appear in such tables; in the studies checked, an unresolved V gene covers under half of the shortfall, and the cause of the remainder is unknown. The V and J calls and clone size come from that table; D and trimming were worked out from the DNA. The sample table lists 90,000 or so clones, 93% of them with a count of one. About 1.5% of the sample lies in the top ten.

The source is a human patient who received a combined kidney and bone marrow transplant. It is possible that, after a transplant, some T cells come from the graft donor. The starting material was CD4+ T cells from blood (PBMCs), obtained 12 months after the transplant.

The nucleotide sequence reads TGTGCCAGCACGAACAGAGATAATTCACCCCTCCACTTT. This sequence encodes CASTNRDNSPLHF. In this chain, TRBV27 is recombined with TRBJ1-6; no D gene call is confident. At the junction V is shortened by 7 bases and J by 5 bases, with 9 bases in between. Taken from the germline V gene (reference sequence), the CDR1 and CDR2 loops are MNHEY and SMNVEV. Spanning cysteine to phenylalanine, the CDR3 consists of 13 amino acids. Only the CDR3 part of the read is kept: 39 bases, read in frame from the first base.